This T cell receptor (beta chain) was retrieved from a study of cytomegalovirus exposure and HLA in healthy donors. Study-wide points: Most subjects had HLA-A and HLA-B alleles reportedly predicted accurately by TCR beta sequences. High specificity and sensitivity for cytomegalovirus status were reported for the classifier. A later analysis by the authors found several of the most significant clusters apparently linked to common viral pathogens. A missense variant in DCLRE1C was later tied to TCR beta V- and J-gene trimming.

Both 60 Vbeta primers and 13 Jbeta primers went into the PCR. Data came from immunoSEQ multiplex PCR; TCRdb stores just in-frame clones and leaves some out. The sample includes about 160,000 clones, 83% seen only once; the top ten take approximately 4%. The CDR3 is 12 residues long. V lost 0 bases to trimming and J lost 13 bases, with 10 bases between them. Germline CDR1 is SGHDT and CDR2 is YYEEEE. The sample holds a few counts of this clone. The antigen is undetermined. The sequenced sample consisted of PBMCs. This clonotype originated in a man in his forties or fifties in good health and CMV-seropositive. The rearrangement links TRBV5-6 to TRBJ2-2; D gene uncertain. This chain's CDR3 is CASSLAGALLFF. The CDR3 DNA reads TGTGCCAGCAGCTTGGCCGGAGCTTTGCTGTTTTTT. Supplemented by reference TRBV5-6 and TRBJ2-2, the full variable domain reads DAGVTQSPTHLIKTRGQQVTLRCSPKSGHDTVSWYQQALGQGPQFIFQYYEEEERQRGNFPDRFSGHQFPNYSSELNVNALLLGDSALYLCASSLAGALLFFGEGSRLTVL.